The source of this TCR beta chain is a study of T cell responses to AZD1222 COVID-19 vaccine. Study background: Pooling covered second doses at about 4 or about 12 weeks.

Germline V gives CDR1 LGHNA, CDR2 YSLEER. V lost 4 bases to trimming and J lost 2 bases; unmatched junction nucleotides: 11. The CDR3 consists of 18 residues. The protocol was immunoSEQ multiplex PCR, while the TCRdb copy is restricted to in-frame clones and leaves out a portion. Here the sample spans some 150,000 clones, about nine tenths being singletons. General observations from the study: Donors skewed white British and female; clonal diversity was possibly underestimated. Regions 160-218 and 743-854 dominated among vaccine-associated CD4 TCRs spanning spike. Just 6 or 7 AZD1222 recipients were seropositive at baseline.

Regarding this clone: Its cognate antigen is unknown.

The clonotype was recovered from an adult in good health. Sequenced material: peripheral blood, taken on day 0 of AZD1222 vaccination. V gene TRBV4-3 combines with J gene TRBJ1-2; 12 bases fit TRBD1. The CDR3 DNA follows: TGCGCCAGCAGCCCACGACATTCGGGACAGGGGGCGAACTATGGCTACACCTTC. This sequence encodes CASSPRHSGQGANYGYTF.